Shown below are 11 T cell receptor beta chains from a single sample sequenced in a study of cytomegalovirus exposure and HLA in healthy donors. 13 Jbeta primers and 60 Vbeta primers were used for the PCR. Only in-frame clones appear in the TCRdb table, and some are missing; sequencing was by immunoSEQ multiplex PCR. Among some 170,000 clones listed, 70% to 85% were seen once. Sequenced material: PBMCs. The receptors come from a man aged 40-49 years in good health and CMV-seronegative.

The chain has TRBV19 and TRBJ1-5, with D perhaps TRBD1 (6 bases). The CDR3 has 18 amino acids. Germline values: CDR1 LNHDA, CDR2 SQIVND (reference sequence). V lost 3 bases to trimming and J lost 4 bases, with 22 bases between them. CDR3 sequence reads: CASSIVQGGNQLNQPQHF. In DNA, the CDR3 is TGTGCCAGTAGTATCGTACAGGGAGGGAACCAGCTAAATCAGCCCCAGCATTTT. Combining the CDR3 with reference TRBV19 and TRBJ1-5 gives the whole variable domain DGGITQSPKYLFRKEGQNVTLSCEQNLNHDAMYWYRQDPGQGLRLIYYSQIVNDFQKGDIAEGYSVSREKKESFPLTVTSAQKNPTAFYLCASSIVQGGNQLNQPQHFGDGTRLSIL.

CDR3 nucleotide sequence: TGTGCCAGCAGGCAAACAGGGGAAAATCAGCCCCAGCATTTT. This sequence encodes CASRQTGENQPQHF. The rearrangement joins TRBV2 to TRBJ1-5; 7 bases line up with TRBD1. After removal of 6 bases from V and 4 bases from J, the junction contained 6 bases not matched to a gene. Germline assignment: CDR1 SNHLY and CDR2 FYNNEI. The length of the CDR3 is 14 residues.

The genes are TRBV28 and TRBJ2-7; possible D gene TRBD2, 5 bases. CDR1 is MDHEN, CDR2 SYDVKM, per germline. The CDR3 is made up of 14 amino acids. V lost 2 bases and J lost 3, with 11 bases in between. For the CDR3, the DNA is TGTGCCAGCAGTTTAAGGAGGCTAAACTACGAGCAGTACTTC. As protein: CASSLRRLNYEQYF. The whole variable domain, remainder taken from reference TRBV28 and TRBJ2-7, is DVKVTQSSRYLVKRTGEKVFLECVQDMDHENMFWYRQDPGLGLRLIYFSYDVKMKEKGDIPEGYSVSREKKERFSLILESASTNQTSMYLCASSLRRLNYEQYFGPGTRLTVT.

This chain joins TRBV7-9 and TRBJ2-5; D possibly corresponds to TRBD1 (7 bases). CDR1 SEHNR and CDR2 FQNEAQ come from the germline V gene (reference sequence). CDR3 length: 15 residues. With 5 bases removed from V and 5 bases from J, the gap between germline ends came to 18 bases. The CDR3 nucleotides read TGTGCCAGCAGCCTGGTACAGGGGCGGGGTGAGACCCAGTACTTC. This codes for CASSLVQGRGETQYF.

This rearrangement joins TRBV6-5 to TRBJ2-1; 8 bases align to TRBD1. Trimming at V came to 3 bases and at J to 7 bases, leaving 11 bases not matched to a gene. Germline V gene sequence: CDR1 MNHEY, CDR2 SVGAGI. There are 16 residues in the CDR3. CDR3 sequence: CASSYIPGQDYNEQFF. The CDR3 DNA reads as TGTGCCAGCAGTTATATACCGGGACAGGACTATAATGAGCAGTTCTTC.

The genes are TRBV6-4 and TRBJ2-3; 10 nucleotides line up with TRBD2. Germline trimming cut 8 bases from V and 1 base from J; bases unmatched to any gene: 6. This CDR3 region has 15 residues. Germline lookup yields CDR1 MRHNA and CDR2 SNTAGT. The CDR3 bases are TGTGCCAGCTCCTGGACTAGCGGAGGCACAGATACGCAGTATTTT. This codes for CASSWTSGGTDTQYF.

This rearrangement joins TRBV6-6 to TRBJ2-1; 9 nucleotides match TRBD1. The CDR3 is made up of 15 amino acids. In germline, CDR1 is MNHNY, CDR2 SVGAGI (reference sequence). V lost 7 bases to trimming and J lost 4 bases; unmatched junction nucleotides: 8. The CDR3 bases are TGTGCCAGCATCAAAAGGACAGGGGTGTACAATGAGCAGTTCTTC. This sequence encodes CASIKRTGVYNEQFF.

A few counts support this clone. The rearrangement joins TRBV29-1 to TRBJ1-1; perhaps TRBD1 as D (5 bases). Trimming shortened V by 6 bases and J by 7 bases, and 9 bases separated the two germline ends. Looked up from germline, CDR1 is SQVTM and CDR2 is ANQGSEA. CDR3 length equals 10 residues. CDR3 bases: TGCAGCGTGGGGGACTTTGAAGCTTTCTTT. This translates into CSVGDFEAFF.

The genes are TRBV19 and TRBJ2-7; 8 bases fit TRBD2. The CDR3 runs 12 residues. Germline V CDR1 and CDR2: LNHDA, SQIVND (reference sequence). The ends lost 3 bases at V and 6 bases at J; junction bases unmatched: 1. The CDR3 reads CASSIRGGEQYF. The CDR3 nucleotides read TGTGCCAGTAGTATTCGGGGGGGCGAGCAGTACTTC.

The chain carries TRBV10-1 and TRBJ1-5, with D unresolved. Germline-derived CDR1 and CDR2 are WNHNN and SYGVQD (reference sequence). V lost 0 bases and J lost 4, with 19 bases in between. This CDR3 region has 18 residues. CDR3 protein: CASSESGRSGLLNQPQHF. The CDR3 DNA reads TGCGCCAGCAGTGAGTCGGGGAGGAGTGGGCTCCTGAATCAGCCCCAGCATTTT.

The gene calls are TRBV6-1 and TRBJ2-6; D is possibly TRBD2 (7 bases). V shed 7 bases and J shed 13 bases, with 17 bases lying between them. CDR3 size: 13 residues. In germline, CDR1 is MNHNS, CDR2 SASEGT. CDR3 in amino acids: CASTTGGGNVLTF. DNA for the CDR3: TGTGCCAGCACCACTGGGGGGGGCAATGTCCTGACTTTC.